A single sample is the source of the 18 T cell receptor beta chains below, sequenced in a study of T-cell memory formation after mild COVID-19. TCRdb recomputed calls from the 5' RACE reads with MiXCR, one row per CDR3 protein. The repertoire includes about 320,000 distinct CDR3 sequences, roughly an eighth of them detected once, and 21% sits in the top ten. The sequenced sample consisted of PBMCs or a T cell subset sorted from them (not recorded which). These TCRs come from a man between 18 and 35 years old who had mild COVID-19 (a few samples of this study predate the infection). Cell type and time point are not known.

This clonotype was recorded a few times. V and J are TRBV4-3 and TRBJ1-5, with D maybe TRBD1 (6 bases). V gave up 6 bases and J gave up 0 bases, with 15 bases separating them. The CDR3 runs to 16 residues. CDR1 is LGHNA, CDR2 YSLEER, per germline. The CDR3 region has the DNA TGCGCCAGCAGTCCGGACAGACTCAATAGCAATCAGCCCCAGCATTTT. Amino acid sequence: CASSPDRLNSNQPQHF.

J is TRBJ2-5 and V is TRBV27; D is undetermined. Germline assignment: CDR1 MNHEY and CDR2 SMNVEV (reference sequence). CDR3 length equals 15 residues. Trimming removed 5 bases at V and 0 bases at J, with 13 bases between. CDR3 region: CASSQQGPYQETQYF. The CDR3 nucleotides read TGTGCCAGCAGTCAACAAGGGCCGTACCAAGAGACCCAGTACTTC.

There are a few counts of this clonotype. The V call is TRBV6-5, the J call TRBJ2-5; no clear D gene. V lost 0 bases, J lost 5 bases, and 10 bases lay in between. This CDR3 has 14 residues. The germline CDR1 and CDR2 sequences are MNHEY and SVGAGI. This CDR3 reads CASSYSRRGETQYF. CDR3 nucleotides: TGTGCCAGCAGTTACTCACGGCGCGGCGAGACCCAGTACTTC.

This clonotype has only a few counts. The V gene is TRBV12-3 or TRBV12-4, the J gene TRBJ1-5; tentative D call: TRBD1 (6 bases). The CDR3 sequence is 13 residues long. The ends were cut back, 6 bases at V and 5 bases at J, with 11 bases in the middle. CDR3 nucleotides: TGTGCCAGCAGACAGGGTGTAGATCAGCCCCAGCATTTT. Its protein is CASRQGVDQPQHF.

This clonotype was counted only a few times. The junction shows a germline mismatch at one end, possibly a read error. CDR3 nucleotides: TGTGCCAGCTCATCACCGACTTCTAACTATGGCTACACCTTC. It specifies CASSSPTSNYGYTF. The gene calls are TRBV18 and TRBJ1-2, with unresolved D. CDR1 is KGHSH, CDR2 LQKENI, per germline. The CDR3 runs to 14 residues.

This clonotype was recorded a few times. The rearrangement joins TRBV4-1 to TRBJ2-7; the D gene is possibly TRBD2 (5 bases). V lost 1 base and J lost 4, with 14 bases in between. This CDR3 has 15 amino acids. CDR1 is MGHRA, CDR2 YSYEKL, per germline. The CDR3 DNA sequence: TGCGCCAGCAGCCAAGTGGTAAAGGCGGGTTACGAGCAGTACTTC. As protein: CASSQVVKAGYEQYF.

This chain joins TRBV29-1 and TRBJ2-1; tentative D call: TRBD1 (6 bases). The germline CDR1 and CDR2 sequences are SQVTM and ANQGSEA. The V end lost 1 base, the J end lost 6 bases, and 10 bases lay between the germline ends. This CDR3 has 13 amino acids. CDR3 sequence (DNA): TGCAGCGTTGAAGGTTTCAGGGGCAATGAGCAGTTCTTC. It translates to CSVEGFRGNEQFF.

For this clonotype: No conserved phenylalanine or tryptophan is present at the end of the CDR3, so a read error is the likely explanation. The rearrangement joins TRBV5-1 to TRBJ2-1, with D perhaps assigned TRBD1 or TRBD2 (5 bases each). The CDR3 has 15 amino acids. Germline V gene lookup returns CDR1 SGHRS and CDR2 YFSETQ. V lost 0 bases, J lost 4 bases, and 11 bases lay in between. The CDR3 reads CASSLGGTLYNEQFL. CDR3 in DNA: TGCGCCAGCAGCTTGGGGGGGACCTTATACAATGAGCAGTTCTTA.

Only a few counts were recorded for this clonotype. The chain employs TRBV5-1 and TRBJ1-1; maybe TRBD1 (5 bases). Deletions cut 4 bases from V and 6 bases from J, with 19 bases between. The CDR3 contains 15 residues. The V gene's germline CDR1 is SGHRS and CDR2 YFSETQ. CDR3 bases: TGCGCCAGCAGCCGATTACGCGGGGACGGGGCTGAAGCTTTCTTT. Protein sequence: CASSRLRGDGAEAFF.

The rearrangement links TRBV7-2 to TRBJ2-1; a weak D match, TRBD1 (5 bases). The germline V gene has CDR1 SGHTA and CDR2 FQGNSA. Deletions cut 4 bases from V and 6 bases from J, with 10 bases between. This CDR3 has 13 residues. CDR3 protein: CASSSTQGNEQFF. CDR3 DNA: TGTGCCAGCAGCTCTACCCAGGGCAATGAGCAGTTCTTC. Looking up the rest from reference TRBV7-2 and TRBJ2-1 gives the full variable domain: GAGVSQSPSNKVTEKGKDVELRCDPISGHTALYWYRQSLGQGLEFLIYFQGNSAPDKSGLPSDRFSAERTGGSVSTLTIQRTQQEDSAVYLCASSSTQGNEQFFGPGTRLTVL.

This sequence joins TRBV4-3 and TRBJ1-4; D may be TRBD1 (6 bases). Trimming pared 0 bases from V and 5 bases from J, leaving 7 bases between. There are 14 residues in the CDR3. CDR1 is LGHNA, CDR2 YSLEER, per germline. CDR3 region: CASSQDGGNEKLFF. Here the CDR3 DNA reads TGCGCCAGCAGCCAAGACGGGGGCAATGAAAAACTGTTTTTT.

The chain is built from TRBV7-3 and TRBJ2-2; a weak D match, TRBD1 (7 bases). This CDR3 is built from 15 residues. V gave up 1 base and J gave up 5 bases, with 11 bases separating them. Germline CDR1 and CDR2: SGHTA and FQGTGA. The CDR3, as DNA: TGTGCCAGCAGCTTAAGTCAGGGGGGAACCGGGGAGCTGTTTTTT. It translates to CASSLSQGGTGELFF.

The CDR3 DNA follows: TGTGCCAGCAGAAATGGGGGAAGCCAAGAGACCCAGTACTTC. It codes for CASRNGGSQETQYF. The genes are TRBV7-6 and TRBJ2-5; D is tentatively TRBD1 or TRBD2 (5 bases each). The ends were cut back, 6 bases at V and 1 base at J, with 12 bases in the middle. This CDR3 contains 14 residues. Germline CDR1 reads SGHVS; CDR2 reads FNYEAQ. The entire variable domain, with the rest obtained from reference TRBV7-6 and TRBJ2-5, is as follows: GAGVSQSPRYKVTKRGQDVALRCDPISGHVSLYWYRQALGQGPEFLTYFNYEAQQDKSGLPNDRFSAERPEGSISTLTIQRTEQRDSAMYRCASRNGGSQETQYFGPGTRLLVL.

The chain joins TRBV6-6 to TRBJ2-7; D is unresolved. The germline gives CDR1 MNHNY, CDR2 SVGAGI (reference sequence). The CDR3 is 15 residues long. V gave up 0 bases and J gave up 6 bases, with 15 bases separating them. The CDR3 bases are TGTGCCAGCAGTTACTCGCACGGCGGCCTCGGCGAGCAGTACTTC. Encoded protein: CASSYSHGGLGEQYF.

This clonotype was detected only a few times. The chain has TRBV5-1 and TRBJ1-2; D ambiguous. V was trimmed by 0 bases and J by 8 bases, leaving 14 bases between them. Germline values: CDR1 SGHRS, CDR2 YFSETQ. The CDR3 is made up of 14 amino acids. The CDR3 coding sequence is TGCGCCAGCAGCTTGGTCGGGGTATCTTGGGGCTACACCTTC. Protein product: CASSLVGVSWGYTF.

The chain combines TRBV4-2 with TRBJ2-4; D gene unclear. The CDR3 loop spans 16 amino acids. CDR1 LGHNA and CDR2 YNFKEQ come from the germline V gene. V lost 4 bases to trimming and J lost 0 bases, with 13 bases between them. CDR3 in DNA: TGTGCCAGCAGCCTCACGGAAGATTTAGCCAAAAACATTCAGTACTTC. Translated, it gives CASSLTEDLAKNIQYF.

The rearrangement uses TRBV19 and TRBJ2-1; D not certain. Trimming shortened V by 1 base and J by 4 bases, and 8 bases separated the two germline ends. The CDR3 has 14 residues. Germline CDR1 and CDR2: LNHDA and SQIVND (reference sequence). The CDR3 DNA sequence: TGTGCCAGTAGTATAGCGGGTTCATACAATGAGCAGTTCTTC. It is translated as CASSIAGSYNEQFF.

The chain joins TRBV5-1 to TRBJ1-4, with D unresolved. The V end was cut by 1 base, the J end by 0 bases, with 7 bases between. Per germline, CDR1 SGHRS and CDR2 YFSETQ. CDR3 length equals 15 residues. CDR3 sequence: CASSLTIATNEKLFF. DNA of the CDR3: TGCGCCAGCAGCTTGACGATTGCAACTAATGAAAAACTGTTTTTT.